This T cell receptor beta chain was captured in a study of tumor and adjacent non-tumor tissue in lung cancer. As for the study in general: Stage I to III disease affected ten to eleven men and roughly five women aged roughly 31 to 76.

TCRbeta libraries were built with three rounds of nested PCR, modified from ARM-PCR. In TCRdb, the multiplex PCR reads were re-called with MiXCR into one record per CDR3 protein. The sample consists of almost 75,000 distinct CDR3 sequences, nearly 70% of them appearing once. This clonotype has a count of ten or more. Antigen specificity is unknown. No cell sorting was done before RNA was extracted from the tissue. This non-tumor lung sample came from over 3 cm beyond the tumor edge. Findings of the study overall: Shorter survival was associated with higher TCR diversity in tumors. Compared with tumor, normal lung showed significantly lower TCR diversity.

Germline CDR1 reads ENHRY; CDR2 reads SYGVKD. The CDR3 totals 13 residues. V lost 6 bases and J 8 bases, leaving 14 bases between the germline ends. This TCR derives from a woman in her fifties or sixties with non-small cell lung cancer. J is TRBJ2-1 and V is TRBV10-3, with TRBD2 as a possible D gene (6 bases). Sequenced material: distant non-tumor lung tissue. CDR3 sequence: CAIRGTGDDEQFF. CDR3 bases: TGTGCCATCAGGGGTACGGGAGACGATGAGCAGTTCTTC.